One and the same sample provided the 19 T cell receptor beta chains below, sequenced in a study of T cells in Graves' hyperthyroidism and ophthalmopathy. RNA transcripts served as the template for amplifying TCR beta CDR3 regions. The HTBI primer set served for first-round RT-PCR of the TCR CDR3. TCRdb independently ran MiXCR on the multiplex PCR reads; one entry per CDR3 protein. The sample yields nearly 600,000 distinct CDR3 sequences, approximately 14% seen once. Specimen: blood. The receptors originated from a young woman with Graves' ophthalmopathy.

This clonotype was observed at least ten times. The rearrangement uses TRBV7-2 and TRBJ2-7; D is possibly TRBD1 or TRBD2 (5 bases each). The CDR3 is 15 amino acids. The V gene's germline CDR1 is SGHTA and CDR2 FQGNSA. Trimming cost V 1 base and J 1 base, with 11 bases left between them. CDR3 in DNA: TGTGCCAGCAGCTTAGGGAGGACACTTTCCTACGAGCAGTACTTC. Its translation is CASSLGRTLSYEQYF. Looking up the rest from reference TRBV7-2 and TRBJ2-7 gives the full variable domain: GAGVSQSPSNKVTEKGKDVELRCDPISGHTALYWYRQSLGQGLEFLIYFQGNSAPDKSGLPSDRFSAERTGGSVSTLTIQRTQQEDSAVYLCASSLGRTLSYEQYFGPGTRLTVT.

The chain links TRBV20-1 to TRBJ2-7, with 11 nucleotides matching TRBD1. Trimming took 4 bases from V and 2 from J; bases not matched to a gene: 10. This CDR3 is 16 amino acids long. Germline V lookup: CDR1 DFQATT, CDR2 SNEGSKA (reference sequence). The CDR3 reads CSATPWRTGGPYEQYF. In DNA form, the CDR3 reads TGCAGTGCTACCCCCTGGAGGACAGGGGGCCCCTACGAGCAGTACTTC.

Ten or more counts support this clonotype. The chain combines TRBV28 with TRBJ2-7; 9 bases match TRBD2. CDR3 length: 15 amino acids. J was trimmed by 3 bases and V by 6 bases; bases with no gene match: 9. CDR1 is MDHEN and CDR2 is SYDVKM in the germline V gene. The CDR3 DNA sequence: TGTGCCAGCAGCGTACCTAGCGGGGCCGGCTACGAGCAGTACTTC. As protein: CASSVPSGAGYEQYF.

There are many counts of this clonotype. The chain uses TRBV6-2 or TRBV6-3 and TRBJ1-2; the match to TRBD1 covers 7 bases. Trimming cost V 7 bases and J 5 bases; bases outside gene matches: 13. The CDR3 is 15 residues long. Looked up from germline, CDR1 is MNHEY and CDR2 is SVGEGT. The DNA of the CDR3 is TGTGCCAGCACCGACGGAGGCAGGGGGAGATATGGCTACACCTTC. This encodes CASTDGGRGRYGYTF.

The chain employs TRBV20-1 and TRBJ2-7, with D perhaps TRBD2 (6 bases). The CDR3 extends over 13 amino acids. Germline V gene sequence: CDR1 DFQATT, CDR2 SNEGSKA (reference sequence). Trimming took 3 bases from V and 1 from J, leaving 10 bases between them. CDR3 residues: CSARERVSYEQYF. The CDR3 DNA reads TGCAGTGCTAGGGAGCGGGTATCCTACGAGCAGTACTTC.

This clonotype has a count of ten or more. This chain uses TRBV2 with TRBJ2-5, with 12 bases identical to TRBD2. There are 16 residues in the CDR3. Losses at the gene ends were 0 bases for V and 5 bases for J; bases not matched to a gene: 4. CDR1 and CDR2 from the germline V gene are SNHLY and FYNNEI. Here the CDR3 reads CASSEALAGGGETQYF. The CDR3 DNA reads as TGTGCCAGCAGTGAAGCGCTAGCGGGAGGGGGGGAGACCCAGTACTTC.

This clonotype was seen at least ten times. This chain uses TRBV15 with TRBJ1-2; D gene unclear. Germline-derived CDR1 and CDR2 are LNHNV and YYDKDF (reference sequence). The CDR3 contains 12 residues. Trimming took off 9 bases at V and 3 bases at J, with 11 bases between the two ends. The CDR3 here is CATGRRDYGYTF. The CDR3, as DNA: TGTGCCACAGGGCGGAGGGACTATGGCTACACCTTC.

A few counts support this clonotype. This chain links TRBV24-1 with TRBJ2-2; D is ambiguous. The ends were cut back, 9 bases at V and 3 bases at J, with 7 bases in the middle. The CDR3 totals 12 residues. Germline CDR1 reads KGHDR; CDR2 reads SFDVKD. CDR3 loop: CATQGDTGELFF. The CDR3 nucleotides read TGTGCCACCCAAGGAGACACCGGGGAGCTGTTTTTT.

V is TRBV5-4 and J is TRBJ1-1; D is uncertain. The V gene's germline CDR1 is SGHNT and CDR2 YYREEE (reference sequence). This CDR3 is 14 amino acids long. V shed 5 bases and J shed 1 base, with 12 bases lying between them. CDR3 residues: CASRESTENTEAFF. DNA for the CDR3: TGTGCCAGCAGAGAGTCGACGGAGAACACTGAAGCTTTCTTT.

This clonotype showed up many times. This chain uses TRBV19 with TRBJ2-1; 13 bases fit TRBD2. The V and J ends lost 5 bases and 3 bases, in that order; junction bases with no gene match: 7. This CDR3 is 17 amino acids long. Germline-derived CDR1 and CDR2 are LNHDA and SQIVND (reference sequence). CDR3 bases: TGTGCCAGTAGTCCCACGGGGACTAGCGGGATCTACAATGAGCAGTTCTTC. It specifies CASSPTGTSGIYNEQFF.

This clonotype was detected a few times. V gene TRBV6-2 or TRBV6-3 combines with J gene TRBJ2-5; D gene ambiguous. The CDR3 has 18 amino acids. V was clipped by 7 bases and J by 3 bases, with 27 bases between them. CDR1 and CDR2 (germline): MNHEY, SVGEGT. The CDR3 region is CASTRSFSLWPKKETQYF. The CDR3 nucleotides are TGTGCCAGCACCCGAAGCTTCTCCCTGTGGCCGAAGAAAGAGACCCAGTACTTC.

This clonotype was observed many times. This chain links TRBV6-1 with TRBJ1-6; D may be TRBD1 (6 bases). V was clipped by 5 bases and J by 7 bases, with 15 bases between them. Germline V gene lookup returns CDR1 MNHNS and CDR2 SASEGT. The length of the CDR3 is 15 residues. CDR3 region: CASSKRGQVNSPLHF. The CDR3 region has the DNA TGTGCCAGCAGTAAAAGGGGACAAGTGAATTCACCCCTCCACTTT.

On this clonotype itself: Sequence at one end of the junction differs from germline and may be a read error. The rearrangement links TRBV5-1 to TRBJ2-5; D ambiguous. The germline V gene encodes CDR1 SGHRS and CDR2 YFSETQ. This CDR3 contains 9 residues. This CDR3 is CASSLAPHF. DNA of the CDR3: TGCGCCAGCAGCTTGGCTCCCCACTTC.

The genes are TRBV29-1 and TRBJ1-2, with D maybe TRBD1 (5 bases). Trimming cost V 1 base and J 6 bases, with 21 bases left between them. Germline assignment: CDR1 SQVTM and CDR2 ANQGSEA. This CDR3 has 16 amino acids. Here the CDR3 reads CSVEGSTELKTNGYTF. The CDR3 DNA sequence: TGCAGCGTTGAAGGCTCGACAGAACTGAAGACGAATGGCTACACCTTC.

This clonotype was seen ten or more times. The CDR3 coding sequence is TGCAGTGCTAGAGATCGGAGGGTTGAGACCCAGTACTTC. This sequence encodes CSARDRRVETQYF. The chain joins TRBV20-1 to TRBJ2-5, with D possibly matching TRBD2 (6 bases). CDR3 size: 13 residues. V was cut by 0 bases and J by 5 bases, with 10 bases left in between. Germline loops: CDR1 DFQATT, CDR2 SNEGSKA (reference sequence).

The sample holds many counts of this clonotype. The chain joins TRBV30 to TRBJ2-4; 12 nucleotides line up with TRBD2. The CDR3 is made up of 16 amino acids. Trimming removed 4 bases from V and 13 bases from J; junction bases left unmatched: 17. Germline CDR1 and CDR2: GTSNPN and SVGIG (reference sequence). CDR3 in DNA: TGTGCCTGGAAGGAGGGACAGCCAGGACTAGCGGGGCCACAGTACTTC. As protein: CAWKEGQPGLAGPQYF.

This clonotype was seen repeatedly, ten times or more. The chain combines TRBV7-2 with TRBJ2-5; weak D call: TRBD1 (5 bases). V dropped 3 bases and J dropped 1 base, with 6 bases sitting between them. The germline CDR1 and CDR2 sequences are SGHTA and FQGNSA. The CDR3 is made up of 13 amino acids. The CDR3 protein is CASSFRAQETQYF. The CDR3 DNA follows: TGTGCCAGCAGCTTCAGGGCCCAAGAGACCCAGTACTTC.

Ten or more counts support this clonotype. The V call is TRBV20-1, the J call TRBJ1-1; no clear D gene. The CDR3 has 14 amino acids. Germline values: CDR1 DFQATT, CDR2 SNEGSKA (reference sequence). With 0 bases removed from V and 1 base from J, the gap between germline ends came to 9 bases. CDR3 region: CSARDGLRNTEAFF. CDR3 DNA: TGCAGTGCTAGAGATGGACTGAGGAACACTGAAGCTTTCTTT.

A remark on this clonotype: This may come from a read error, since a much larger clone is one base off. The CDR3 here is CASSQVSYYEQYF. For the CDR3, the DNA is TGTGCCAGCAGCCAAGTCTCGTACTACGAGCAGTACTTC. The chain links TRBV3-1 to TRBJ2-7, with D uncertain. The CDR3 covers 13 residues. Germline loops: CDR1 LGHDT, CDR2 YNNKEL (reference sequence). V shed 1 base and J shed 3 bases, with 7 bases lying between them.